The rows below give T cell receptor beta chains drawn from one sample of a study of cytomegalovirus exposure and HLA in healthy donors. The repertoire was sequenced with immunoSEQ multiplex PCR; TCRdb's copy has only in-frame clones and lacks some. The sample holds over 85,000 clones, roughly 90% seen once. Sequencing input: PBMCs. These receptor sequences come from a woman aged 18-35 years in good health and CMV-seronegative. The CDR3 runs from the conserved cysteine through the conserved F or W.

v_gene	j_gene	CDR3aa
TRBV28	TRBJ2-1	CASGSGRARGEQFF
TRBV4-2	TRBJ2-7	CASSQVGGTSSAQQYF
TRBV28	TRBJ1-2	CASSFYEEGYTF
TRBV4-3	TRBJ2-5	CASSHTGGQETQYF
TRBV7-7	TRBJ1-2	CASSPDGGNGYTF
TRBV7-8	TRBJ2-5	CASSPSSGRANQETQYF
TRBV29-1	TRBJ2-3	CSAQASGGTDTQYF
TRBV6-1	TRBJ2-7	CAILRDRGAYEQYF
TRBV6-6	TRBJ1-2	CASSREGGGYTF
TRBV4-1	TRBJ2-2	CASNAEVETGELFF
TRBV5-1	TRBJ2-1	CASSAGDGYNEQFF
TRBV28	TRBJ2-7	CASSLAEQYF
TRBV9	TRBJ2-7	CASSPGDRGGYEQYF
TRBV9	TRBJ1-2	CASSKYRGKTTPNYGYTF
TRBV28	TRBJ2-2	CASSTSGSLTGELFF
TRBV21-1	TRBJ2-6	CASPPQGAAGSSGANVLTF
TRBV7-2	TRBJ2-2	CASSLSSGTGELFF
TRBV7-8	TRBJ2-7	CASSARQGPYEQYF
TRBV27	TRBJ2-4	CASSPLTFLAKNIQYF
TRBV10-3	TRBJ1-2	CAISPAGYGYTF
TRBV5-6	TRBJ1-2	CASSVRGGYTF
TRBV6-5	TRBJ2-7	CASSFRGQGDYEQYF
TRBV6-1	TRBJ1-5	CASYDGTLSNQPQHF
TRBV15	TRBJ1-6	CATSANRLNSPLHF
TRBV27	TRBJ2-1	CASRGGYNEQFF
TRBV7-9	TRBJ1-6	CASSLGQGRSPLHF
TRBV7-6	TRBJ2-5	CASSLTGGLETQYF
TRBV29-1	TRBJ2-7	CSAEIPGSYEQYF
TRBV28	TRBJ2-1	CASSFSPGTSGSSSYNEQFF
TRBV30	TRBJ2-7	CAWSPQGSQYF
TRBV7-2	TRBJ2-1	CASSLVAKNEQFF
TRBV9	TRBJ1-3	CASSLPGVGGNTIYF
TRBV4-1	TRBJ2-2	CASSPWRESGTGELFF
TRBV6-5	TRBJ1-3	CASIGGGNTIYF
TRBV19	TRBJ1-2	CASSIEAHGYTF
TRBV9	TRBJ2-4	CASSVATGVRDIQYF
TRBV5-4	TRBJ1-2	CASSQGAGYGYTF
TRBV6-1	TRBJ2-5	CASSEGVHETQYF
TRBV6-1	TRBJ2-5	CASSVGPQETQYF
TRBV27	TRBJ2-3	CASSLTSGWSVDTQYF
TRBV7-8	TRBJ2-5	CASSSAAGVQETQYF
TRBV29-1	TRBJ2-1	CSVRNWDRPFNEQFF
TRBV5-6	TRBJ2-3	CASSVVGAGGPVDTQYF